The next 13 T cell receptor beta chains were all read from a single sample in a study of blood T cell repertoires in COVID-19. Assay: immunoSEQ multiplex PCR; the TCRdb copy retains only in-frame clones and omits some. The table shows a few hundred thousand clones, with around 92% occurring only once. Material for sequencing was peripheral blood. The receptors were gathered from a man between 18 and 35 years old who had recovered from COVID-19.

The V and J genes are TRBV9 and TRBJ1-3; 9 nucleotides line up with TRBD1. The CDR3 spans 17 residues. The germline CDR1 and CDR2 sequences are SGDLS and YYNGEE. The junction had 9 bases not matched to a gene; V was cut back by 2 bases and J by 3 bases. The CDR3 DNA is TGTGCCAGCAGCGTTACTCCGGGACAGGGTGGTGGAAACACCATATATTTT. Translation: CASSVTPGQGGGNTIYF.

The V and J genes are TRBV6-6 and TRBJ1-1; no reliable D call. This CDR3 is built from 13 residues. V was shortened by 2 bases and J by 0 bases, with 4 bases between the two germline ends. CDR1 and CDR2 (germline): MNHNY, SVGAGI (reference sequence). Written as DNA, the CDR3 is TGTGCCAGCAGTTACCAGGTGAACACTGAAGCTTTCTTT. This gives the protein CASSYQVNTEAFF.

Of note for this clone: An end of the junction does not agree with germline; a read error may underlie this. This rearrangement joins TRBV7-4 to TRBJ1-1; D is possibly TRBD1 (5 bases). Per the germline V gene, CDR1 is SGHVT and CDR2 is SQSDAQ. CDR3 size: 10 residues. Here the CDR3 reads CASTKRRAVF. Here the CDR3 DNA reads TGTGCCAGCACCAAACGCAGGGCCGTCTTT.

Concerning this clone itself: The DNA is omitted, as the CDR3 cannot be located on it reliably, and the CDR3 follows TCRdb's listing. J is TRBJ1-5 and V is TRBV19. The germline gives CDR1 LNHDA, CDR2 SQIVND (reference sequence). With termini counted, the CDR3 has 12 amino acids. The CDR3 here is CASTSGLQPQHF.

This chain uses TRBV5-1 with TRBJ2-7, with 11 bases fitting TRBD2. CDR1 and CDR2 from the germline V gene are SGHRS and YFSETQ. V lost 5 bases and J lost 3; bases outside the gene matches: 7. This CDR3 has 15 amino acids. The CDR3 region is CASRAGTSGNYEQYF. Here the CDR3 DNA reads TGCGCCAGCAGGGCAGGGACTAGCGGAAACTACGAGCAGTACTTC.

CDR3 protein: CASRPQGLHEKLFF. Here the CDR3 DNA reads TGTGCCAGCAGACCACAGGGGCTACATGAAAAACTGTTTTTT. The chain uses TRBV2 and TRBJ1-4; 7 bases are shared with TRBD1. In germline, CDR1 is SNHLY, CDR2 FYNNEI. The CDR3 sequence is 14 residues long. With 6 bases clipped from V and 6 bases from J, the junction kept 7 bases outside the gene matches.

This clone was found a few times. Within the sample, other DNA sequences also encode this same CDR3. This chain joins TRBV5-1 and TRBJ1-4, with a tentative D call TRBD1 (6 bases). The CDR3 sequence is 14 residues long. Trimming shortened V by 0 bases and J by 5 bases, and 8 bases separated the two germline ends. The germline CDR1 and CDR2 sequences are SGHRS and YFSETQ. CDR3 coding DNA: TGCGCCAGCAGCTTGGGGCAGGGGAATGAAAAACTGTTTTTT. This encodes CASSLGQGNEKLFF. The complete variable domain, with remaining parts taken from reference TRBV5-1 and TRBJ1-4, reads KAGVTQTPRYLIKTRGQQVTLSCSPISGHRSVSWYQQTPGQGLQFLFEYFSETQRNKGNFPGRFSGRQFSNSRSEMNVSTLELGDSALYLCASSLGQGNEKLFFGSGTQLSVL.

The CDR3 region is CASSFDQVALGETQYF. The CDR3 DNA is TGCGCCAGCAGCTTCGACCAGGTGGCCCTTGGAGAGACCCAGTACTTC. V usage is TRBV5-1 and J usage is TRBJ2-5; no firm D call. The CDR3 is 16 residues long. Trimming left V 2 bases short and J 4 bases short, with 18 bases between. The germline V gene encodes CDR1 SGHRS and CDR2 YFSETQ.

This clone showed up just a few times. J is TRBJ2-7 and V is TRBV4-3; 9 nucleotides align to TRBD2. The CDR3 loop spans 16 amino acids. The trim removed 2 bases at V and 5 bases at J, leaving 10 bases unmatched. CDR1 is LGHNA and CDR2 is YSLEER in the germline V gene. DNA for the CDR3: TGCGCCAGCAGCCAAACCGCGGGGGGGGAATTTCACGAGCAGTACTTC. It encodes CASSQTAGGEFHEQYF.

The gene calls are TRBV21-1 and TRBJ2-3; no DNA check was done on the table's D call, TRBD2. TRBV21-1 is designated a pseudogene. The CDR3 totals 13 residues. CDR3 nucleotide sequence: TGTGCCAGCAGCAACCGCCGGTCAGATACGCAGTATTTT. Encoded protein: CASSNRRSDTQYF.

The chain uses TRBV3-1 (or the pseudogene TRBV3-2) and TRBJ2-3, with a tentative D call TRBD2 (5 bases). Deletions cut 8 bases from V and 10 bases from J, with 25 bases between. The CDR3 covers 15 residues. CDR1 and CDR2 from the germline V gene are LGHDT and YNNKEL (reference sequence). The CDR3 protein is CASSPPLSETEAQYF. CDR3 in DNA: TGTGCCAGCTCTCCTCCCCTCTCAGAGACGGAGGCGCAGTATTTT.

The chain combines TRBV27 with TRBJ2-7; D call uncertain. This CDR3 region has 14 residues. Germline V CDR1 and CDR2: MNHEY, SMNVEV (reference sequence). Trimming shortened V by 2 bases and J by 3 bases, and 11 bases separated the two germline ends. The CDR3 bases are TGTGCCAGCAGTTTAACCGGGTCAAACTACGAGCAGTACTTC. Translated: CASSLTGSNYEQYF.

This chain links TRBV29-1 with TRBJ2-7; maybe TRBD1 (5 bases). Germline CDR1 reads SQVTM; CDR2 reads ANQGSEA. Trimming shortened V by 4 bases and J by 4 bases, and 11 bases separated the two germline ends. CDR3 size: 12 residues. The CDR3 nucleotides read TGCAGCGTTGGATTCGACAGATACGAGCAGTACTTC. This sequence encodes CSVGFDRYEQYF.